Listed here are 8 T cell receptor beta chains from one sample, sequenced in a study of cytomegalovirus exposure and HLA in healthy donors. Primers for the PCR totalled 60 Vbeta and 13 Jbeta. The protocol was immunoSEQ multiplex PCR, while the TCRdb copy is restricted to in-frame clones and leaves out a portion. The table has roughly 120,000 clones, 70% to 80% seen once. The sample comprised PBMCs. Source of these receptors: a woman in her late teens or twenties in good health and CMV-seronegative.

This chain joins TRBV6-6 and TRBJ1-1, with D unresolved. In germline, CDR1 is MNHNY, CDR2 SVGAGI (reference sequence). The CDR3 extends over 13 amino acids. V was shortened by 5 bases and J by 0 bases, with 7 bases between the two germline ends. CDR3 DNA: TGTGCCAGCAGTCAACAGATGAACACTGAAGCTTTCTTT. It codes for CASSQQMNTEAFF.

The chain uses TRBV5-1 and TRBJ1-4; 11 bases are a match to TRBD1. CDR3 length: 14 residues. CDR1 and CDR2 from the germline V gene are SGHRS and YFSETQ. Unmatched junction bases numbered 2, after V lost 4 bases and J lost 6 bases. The CDR3 coding sequence is TGCGCCAGCAGCCGGGACAGGGGGGATGAAAAACTGTTTTTT. The encoded protein is CASSRDRGDEKLFF.

This chain links TRBV7-9 with TRBJ1-4, with 7 bases identical to TRBD1. This CDR3 spans 15 amino acids. CDR1 and CDR2 from the germline V gene are SEHNR and FQNEAQ (reference sequence). J gave up 5 bases and V 4 bases, and 7 bases lay outside the gene matches. CDR3 coding DNA: TGTGCCAGCAGCTCCGGACAGGCGTCGAATGAAAAACTGTTTTTT. Translated: CASSSGQASNEKLFF.

The chain carries TRBV7-6 and TRBJ1-4; 9 bases align to TRBD1. This CDR3 has 15 residues. Trimming removed 5 bases from V and 8 bases from J; junction bases left unmatched: 9. Germline V gene sequence: CDR1 SGHVS, CDR2 FNYEAQ. The CDR3 sequence is CASSPNRGPEEKLFF. DNA for the CDR3: TGTGCCAGCAGCCCAAACAGGGGGCCAGAAGAAAAACTGTTTTTT.

This clone was seen more than once but under ten times. The rearrangement uses TRBV28 and TRBJ1-5, with D possibly matching TRBD1 (5 bases). The CDR3 has 16 amino acids. The germline gives CDR1 MDHEN, CDR2 SYDVKM. The V end lost 7 bases, the J end lost 0 bases, and 16 bases lay between the germline ends. The CDR3 nucleotides are TGTGCCAGCATCCGGGGGGGGATATATAGCAATCAGCCCCAGCATTTT. This translates into CASIRGGIYSNQPQHF. Full variable domain (remainder filled in from reference TRBV28 and TRBJ1-5): DVKVTQSSRYLVKRTGEKVFLECVQDMDHENMFWYRQDPGLGLRLIYFSYDVKMKEKGDIPEGYSVSREKKERFSLILESASTNQTSMYLCASIRGGIYSNQPQHFGDGTRLSIL.

This clone has a handful of counts. The chain carries TRBV6-5 and TRBJ1-5; 9 nucleotides match TRBD1. After removal of 7 bases from V and 6 bases from J, the junction contained 7 bases not matched to a gene. This CDR3 has 14 amino acids. Germline CDR1 MNHEY, CDR2 SVGAGI. The CDR3, as DNA: TGTGCCAGCAATCTGGGGGGACAGGGTCAGCCCCAGCATTTT. Translating gives CASNLGGQGQPQHF.

This clone was counted once. The gene calls are TRBV7-3 and TRBJ1-2; TRBD1 matches 7 bases. V trimming: 3 bases; J trimming: 7 bases; junction bases outside the gene matches: 5. Germline CDR1 is SGHTA and CDR2 is FQGTGA. The CDR3 is 13 amino acids. CDR3 in amino acids: CASSFQDRRGYTF. The CDR3 DNA reads as TGTGCCAGCAGCTTCCAGGACAGGCGTGGCTACACCTTC.

J is TRBJ2-1 and V is TRBV30; D not certain. CDR1 and CDR2 from the germline V gene are GTSNPN and SVGIG (reference sequence). This CDR3 has 13 amino acids. The V end was cut by 0 bases, the J end by 3 bases, with 6 bases between. CDR3 amino acids: CAWSVRGYNEQFF. Written as DNA, the CDR3 is TGTGCCTGGAGTGTCAGAGGCTACAATGAGCAGTTCTTC.